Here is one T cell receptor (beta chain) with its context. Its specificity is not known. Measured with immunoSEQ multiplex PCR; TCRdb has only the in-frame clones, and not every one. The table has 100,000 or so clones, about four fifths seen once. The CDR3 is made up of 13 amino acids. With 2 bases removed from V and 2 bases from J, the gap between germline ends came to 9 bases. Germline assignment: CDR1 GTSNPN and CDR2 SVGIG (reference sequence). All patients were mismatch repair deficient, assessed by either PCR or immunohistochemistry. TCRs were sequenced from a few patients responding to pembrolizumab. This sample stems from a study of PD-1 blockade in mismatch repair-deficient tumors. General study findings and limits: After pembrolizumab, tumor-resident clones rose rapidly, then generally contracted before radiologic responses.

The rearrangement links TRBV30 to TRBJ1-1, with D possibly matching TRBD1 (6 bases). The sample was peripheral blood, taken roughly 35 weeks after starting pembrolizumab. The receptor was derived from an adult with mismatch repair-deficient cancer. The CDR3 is CAWSRQDNTEAFF. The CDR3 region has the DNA TGTGCCTGGAGTCGACAGGACAACACTGAAGCTTTCTTT.